This entry features one T cell receptor (beta chain) sequence. Its antigen is undetermined. Per the germline V gene, CDR1 is LNHDA and CDR2 is SQIVND (reference sequence). This CDR3 region has 11 residues. V lost 8 bases to trimming and J lost 6 bases, with 7 bases between them. The sample originates from a study of cytomegalovirus exposure and HLA in healthy donors. Study-wide findings and caveats: A later analysis linked 15,000 to 20,000 TCR beta sequences to HLA alleles at 0.05 false discovery rate. As a later analysis showed, several of the most significant clusters appeared to be linked to common viral pathogens. The authors enumerated some 160 TCR beta chains as linked to cytomegalovirus.

Primers for the PCR totalled 60 Vbeta and 13 Jbeta. The repertoire was sequenced with immunoSEQ multiplex PCR; TCRdb's copy has only in-frame clones and lacks some. The table records some 100,000 clones, 84% of them present only once. This rearrangement joins TRBV19 to TRBJ2-2; D is unresolved. This receptor was taken from a woman between 18 and 29 years old in good health and CMV-seronegative. The sample consisted of PBMCs. Here the CDR3 DNA reads TGTGCCAGTCGGTTTGCCGGGGAGCTGTTTTTT. Translating it yields CASRFAGELFF. Based on the CDR3 plus reference TRBV19 and TRBJ2-2, the full variable domain is DGGITQSPKYLFRKEGQNVTLSCEQNLNHDAMYWYRQDPGQGLRLIYYSQIVNDFQKGDIAEGYSVSREKKESFPLTVTSAQKNPTAFYLCASRFAGELFFGEGSRLTVL.